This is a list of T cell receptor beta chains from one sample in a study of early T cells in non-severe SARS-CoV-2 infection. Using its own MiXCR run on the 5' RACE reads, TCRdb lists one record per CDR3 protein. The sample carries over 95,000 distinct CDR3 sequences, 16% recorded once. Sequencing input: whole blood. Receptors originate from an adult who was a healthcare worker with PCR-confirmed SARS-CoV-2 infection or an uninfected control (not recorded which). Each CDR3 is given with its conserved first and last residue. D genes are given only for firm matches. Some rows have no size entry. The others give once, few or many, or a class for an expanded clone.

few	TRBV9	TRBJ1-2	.	TGTGCCAGCAGCTCCACAGGGTACGGCTATGGCTACACCTTC	CASSSTGYGYGYTF
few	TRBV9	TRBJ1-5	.	TGTGCCAGCAGCGGATCTTCGGCCAACCAGCCCCAGCATTTT	CASSGSSANQPQHF
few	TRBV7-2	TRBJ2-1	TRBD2	TGTGCCAGCCCGGATCCGGGACTAGCGGCCCTAAGCTCCTACAATGAGCAGTTCTTC	CASPDPGLAALSSYNEQFF
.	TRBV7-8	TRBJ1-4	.	TGTGCCAGCAGCCCTGGGCTGGGGGAAAAACTGTTTTTT	CASSPGLGEKLFF
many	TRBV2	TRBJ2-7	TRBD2	TGTGCCAGCACCTGGCTAGCGGGAGGAATCTACGAGCAGTACTTC	CASTWLAGGIYEQYF
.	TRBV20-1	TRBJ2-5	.	TGCAGTGCTATAAATGCCGGGACAAATAAAGAGACCCAGTACTTC	CSAINAGTNKETQYF
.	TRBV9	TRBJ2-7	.	TGTGCCAGCAGCGTCTCTGGGCAGGGAGGCTACGAGCAGTACTTC	CASSVSGQGGYEQYF
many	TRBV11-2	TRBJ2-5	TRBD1	TGTGCCAGCAGCTCCGTGACAGGGGCGGAAGAGACCCAGTACTTC	CASSSVTGAEETQYF
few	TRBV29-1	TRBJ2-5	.	TGCAGCGCCTCTACTCTAGCGATTGAGACCCAGTACTTC	CSASTLAIETQYF
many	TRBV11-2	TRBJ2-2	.	TGTGCCAGCAGCCACCTGGACACCGGGGAGCTGTTTTTT	CASSHLDTGELFF
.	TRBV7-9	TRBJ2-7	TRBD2	TGTGCCAGCACCCCGGGACTAGCCACCTACGAGCAGTACTTC	CASTPGLATYEQYF
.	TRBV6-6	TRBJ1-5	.	TGTGCCAGCAGTTCCTTCAGGGAAAATCAGCCCCAGCATTTT	CASSSFRENQPQHF
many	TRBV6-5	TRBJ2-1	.	TGTGCCAGCAGCCAGACAGGGGAGGGCTACAATGAGCAGTTCTTC	CASSQTGEGYNEQFF
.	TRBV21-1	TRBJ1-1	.	TGTGCCAGCAGCAAAGGCGGAATGAACACTGAAGCTTTCTTT	CASSKGGMNTEAFF
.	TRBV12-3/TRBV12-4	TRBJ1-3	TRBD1	TGTGCCAACAGTCCCTTAAGGGGACAGAGCCATGGAAACACCATATATTTT	CANSPLRGQSHGNTIYF
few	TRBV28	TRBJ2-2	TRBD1	TGTGCCAGCAGTTTACCCTGGGACAGACCAAACACCGGGGAGCTGTTTTTT	CASSLPWDRPNTGELFF
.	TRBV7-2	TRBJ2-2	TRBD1	TGTGCCAGCAGCCGGGACAGGCACACCGGGGAGCTGTTTTTT	CASSRDRHTGELFF
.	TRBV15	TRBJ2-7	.	TGTGCCACCAGCAGAGATCTCATGTACGAGCAGTACTTC	CATSRDLMYEQYF
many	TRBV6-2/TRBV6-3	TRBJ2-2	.	TGTGCCAGCAGTAAGGGCGGAGGGTACCGGGAGCTGTTTTTT	CASSKGGGYRELFF
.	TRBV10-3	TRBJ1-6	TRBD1	TGTGCCATCGGGAGGGACAGCTCCTATAATTCACCCCTCCACTTT	CAIGRDSSYNSPLHF
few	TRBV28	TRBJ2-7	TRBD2	TGTGCCAGCAGTCCCGCTAGCGGAAGATTATTCTACGAGCAGTACTTC	CASSPASGRLFYEQYF
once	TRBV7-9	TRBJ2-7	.	TGTGCCAGCAGCCGGAGGGACGAGCAGTACTTC	CASSRRDEQYF
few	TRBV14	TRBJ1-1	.	TGTGCCAGCAGCCAAGTTGCGGGGAACCTGAACACTGAAGCTTTCTTT	CASSQVAGNLNTEAFF
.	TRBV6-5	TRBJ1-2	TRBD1	TGTGCCAGCAGTTATAAGGCCGGGACAGGGGTAGCTAACTATGGCTACACCTTC	CASSYKAGTGVANYGYTF
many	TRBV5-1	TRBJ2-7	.	TGCGCCAGCAGCCGGTGGACAGCTGACTACGAGCAGTACTTC	CASSRWTADYEQYF
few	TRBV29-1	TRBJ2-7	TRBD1	TGCAGCGCCATCCAGGGGGAACGGATGGAGTACTTC	CSAIQGERMEYF
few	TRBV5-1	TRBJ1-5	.	TGCGCCAGCAGCTTGGAGGGGTACCCTAACAATCAGCCCCAGCATTTT	CASSLEGYPNNQPQHF
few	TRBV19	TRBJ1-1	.	TGTGCCAGTAGTGTTTTGAAAGCGGGGACCACTGAAGCTTTCTTT	CASSVLKAGTTEAFF
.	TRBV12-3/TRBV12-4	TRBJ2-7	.	TGTGCCAGCAGTTTAGTTATGGGGGGCGGAATACCGGAGCAGTACTTC	CASSLVMGGGIPEQYF
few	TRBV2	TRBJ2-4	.	TGTGCCAGCCGACGGGAAATAGCCAAAAACATTCAGTACTTC	CASRREIAKNIQYF
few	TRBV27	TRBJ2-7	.	TGTGCCAGCAGTTTAGCCAGGGCATACGAGCAGTACTTC	CASSLARAYEQYF
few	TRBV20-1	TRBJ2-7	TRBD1	TGCAGTGTCCCGGACAGGTACGGCGAGCAGTACTTC	CSVPDRYGEQYF
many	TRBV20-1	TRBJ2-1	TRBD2	TGCAGTGCTAGAAAAGCGGGGGTGGGGTCCTACAATGAGCAGTTCTTC	CSARKAGVGSYNEQFF
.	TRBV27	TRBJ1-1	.	TGTGCCACCAGCTCTGTCCCCACTGAAGCTTTCTTT	CATSSVPTEAFF
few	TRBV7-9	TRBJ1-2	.	TGTGCCAGCAGCCACCGGGACGTCGATGGCTATGGCTACACCTTC	CASSHRDVDGYGYTF
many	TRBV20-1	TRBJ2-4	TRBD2	TGCAGTGCTAGGGATGGGAGGGAGCTTGGCATTCAGTACTTC	CSARDGRELGIQYF
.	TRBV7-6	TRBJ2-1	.	TGTGCCAGCAGCTTTGTTGACAATGAGCAGTTCTTC	CASSFVDNEQFF
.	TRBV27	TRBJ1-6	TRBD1	TGTGCCAGCAGTTCGGGACAGGGCGGGTCACCCATCCACTTT	CASSSGQGGSPIHF
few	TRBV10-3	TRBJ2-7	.	TGTGCCATCAGACAGAACTACGAGCAGTACTTC	CAIRQNYEQYF
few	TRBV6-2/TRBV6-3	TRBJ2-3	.	TGTGCCAGCACGCAGGGGAGGGGTCAAACAGATACGCAGTATTTT	CASTQGRGQTDTQYF
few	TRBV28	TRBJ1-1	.	TGTGCCAGCAGGATACAGGGAACCGCTGAAGCTTTCTTT	CASRIQGTAEAFF
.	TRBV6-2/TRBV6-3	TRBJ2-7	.	TGTGCCAGCAGTTACGTGTCGGGGGGCCTCTCCTACGAGCAGTACTTC	CASSYVSGGLSYEQYF